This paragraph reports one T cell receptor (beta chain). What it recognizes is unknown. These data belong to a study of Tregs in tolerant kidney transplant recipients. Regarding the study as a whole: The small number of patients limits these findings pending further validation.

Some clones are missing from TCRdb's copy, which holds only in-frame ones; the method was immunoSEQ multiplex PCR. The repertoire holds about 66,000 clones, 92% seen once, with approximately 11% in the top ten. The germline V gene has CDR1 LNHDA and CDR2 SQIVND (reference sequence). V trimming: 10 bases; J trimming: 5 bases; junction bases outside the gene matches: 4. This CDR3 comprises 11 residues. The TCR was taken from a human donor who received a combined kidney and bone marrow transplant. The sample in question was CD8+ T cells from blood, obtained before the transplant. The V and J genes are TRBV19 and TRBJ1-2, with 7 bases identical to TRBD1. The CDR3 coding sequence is TGTGCCACCCTGACAGGGTATGGCTACACCTTC. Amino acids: CATLTGYGYTF.